This T cell receptor beta chain comes out of a study of post-analysis software for immune sequencing data. On the study more broadly: Relapsing-remitting, secondary progressive and progressive-relapsing multiple sclerosis were all included among the disease courses.

TCR beta libraries were prepared from cDNA with unique molecular identifiers. Researchers reported roughly 0.5 million cDNA molecules coming from approximately 1 to 10 million T cells. TCRdb reprocessed the PCR reads via MiXCR and lists one record per CDR3 protein. The sample consists of about 540,000 distinct CDR3 sequences, under 40% of them appearing once. General study results and limits: Same-batch preparations were strongly co-clustered by F measure. In multiple sclerosis, normalized Chao1 diversity was significantly below that of controls. In patients, TRBV5-6, TRBV5-1 and TRBV20-1 belonged to four or five TRBV segments found more frequently than in controls.

Germline loops: CDR1 SGHRS, CDR2 YFSETQ. The CDR3 has 12 amino acids. The V gene lost 2 bases and the J gene lost 4 bases, with 5 bases spanning the gap. Remarks on this clonotype: Its antigen is as yet unknown.

The sequence came from a girl between 2 and 17 years old with multiple sclerosis. The specimen sequenced was blood. The chain is built from TRBV5-1 and TRBJ2-3; D is ambiguous. CDR3 sequence reads: CASSFEADTQYF. Written as DNA, the CDR3 is TGCGCCAGCAGCTTTGAAGCAGATACGCAGTATTTT.